This T cell receptor beta chain was observed in a study of blood T cell repertoires in COVID-19. Under the authors' procedure: Amplification from reference gene primers served as the basis for estimated nucleated cell counts. Here immunoSEQ multiplex PCR was the method, and the copy in TCRdb shows in-frame clones only, minus some. That table supplies the V and J calls and clone size; D and trimming were determined from the DNA. The sample includes about 200,000 clones, over 75% of them seen just once. Germline values: CDR1 SGHAT, CDR2 FQDESV (reference sequence). The V and J ends lost 2 bases and 3 bases respectively, with 14 bases between them. The CDR3 consists of 16 residues.

The sequencing input was peripheral blood. The TCR sequence derives from a man older than 75 with acute or convalescent COVID-19. V gene TRBV11-1 combines with J gene TRBJ2-1; maybe TRBD1 (6 bases). CDR3 sequence (DNA): TGTGCCAGCAGCTTATCCGGACAGTCTTACTACAATGAGCAGTTCTTC. Protein product: CASSLSGQSYYNEQFF.